This T cell receptor (beta chain) originates from a study of TIL therapy for anti-PD-1-resistant metastatic lung cancer. About the research overall: Tumors had a median PD-L1 proportion score of 6%. Whole-study findings and limits: Treatment-naive, never-smoker and oncogene-addicted patients were overrepresented in this highly selected cohort.

There are 14 residues in the CDR3. The V end was cut by 6 bases, the J end by 1 base, with 12 bases between. Germline CDR1 SEHNR, CDR2 FQNEAQ (reference sequence). The libraries were made with immunoSEQ v3. Libraries were sequenced to 1.5 million to 2 million read pairs (survey) or roughly 4.5-6.5 million (deep). Only in-frame clones appear in the TCRdb table, and some are missing; sequencing was by immunoSEQ multiplex PCR. The data hold 25,000 to 40,000 clones, with about 70% observed a single time. As regards this clone: The target antigen is unknown.

The time point denotes: pre-treatment sample, taken before nivolumab and TIL therapy. The specimen comprised blood, sampled at baseline. This sequence joins TRBV7-9 and TRBJ1-2; D is perhaps TRBD1 (5 bases). The TCR comes from a woman between 30 and 85 years old with non-small cell lung cancer. CDR3 sequence reads: CASRGKGINYGYTF. CDR3 DNA: TGTGCCAGCAGAGGGAAGGGGATTAACTATGGCTACACCTTC.